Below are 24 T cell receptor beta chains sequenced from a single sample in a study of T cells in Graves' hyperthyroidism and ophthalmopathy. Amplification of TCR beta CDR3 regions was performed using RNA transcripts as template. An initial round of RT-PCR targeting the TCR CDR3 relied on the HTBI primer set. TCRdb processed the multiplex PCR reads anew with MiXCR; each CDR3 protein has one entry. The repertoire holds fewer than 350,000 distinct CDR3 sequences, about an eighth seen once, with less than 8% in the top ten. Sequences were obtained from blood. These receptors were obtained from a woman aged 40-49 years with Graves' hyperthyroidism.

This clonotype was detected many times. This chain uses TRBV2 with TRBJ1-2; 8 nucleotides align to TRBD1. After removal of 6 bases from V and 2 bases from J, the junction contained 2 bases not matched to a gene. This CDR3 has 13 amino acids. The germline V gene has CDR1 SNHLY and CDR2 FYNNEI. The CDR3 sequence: CASSRQGNYGYTF. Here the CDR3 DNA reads TGTGCCAGCAGCAGACAGGGGAACTATGGCTACACCTTC. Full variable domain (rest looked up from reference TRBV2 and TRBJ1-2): EPEVTQTPSHQVTQMGQEVILRCVPISNHLYFYWYRQILGQKVEFLVSFYNNEISEKSEIFDDQFSVERPDGSNFTLKIRSTKLEDSAMYFCASSRQGNYGYTFGSGTRLTVV.

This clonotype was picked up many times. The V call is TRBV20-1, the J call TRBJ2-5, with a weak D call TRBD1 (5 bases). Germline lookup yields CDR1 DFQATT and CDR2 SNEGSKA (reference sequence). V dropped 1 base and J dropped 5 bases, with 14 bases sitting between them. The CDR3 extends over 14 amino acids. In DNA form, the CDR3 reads TGCAGTGCTAGAGTCCCAGGGTTCCCGGAGACCCAGTACTTC. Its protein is CSARVPGFPETQYF.

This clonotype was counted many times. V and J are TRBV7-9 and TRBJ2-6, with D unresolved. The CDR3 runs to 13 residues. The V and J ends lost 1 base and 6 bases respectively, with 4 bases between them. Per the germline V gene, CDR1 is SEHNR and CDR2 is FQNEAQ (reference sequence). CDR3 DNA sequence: TGTGCCAGCAGCTTAGGACTGGCCAACGTCCTGACTTTC. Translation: CASSLGLANVLTF.

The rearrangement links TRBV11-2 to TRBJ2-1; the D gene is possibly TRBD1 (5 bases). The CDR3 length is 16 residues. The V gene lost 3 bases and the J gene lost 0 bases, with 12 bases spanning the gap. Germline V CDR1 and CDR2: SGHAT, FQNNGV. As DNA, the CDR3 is TGTGCCAGCAGCTTTAACCAGGGATTCTCCTACAATGAGCAGTTCTTC. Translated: CASSFNQGFSYNEQFF.

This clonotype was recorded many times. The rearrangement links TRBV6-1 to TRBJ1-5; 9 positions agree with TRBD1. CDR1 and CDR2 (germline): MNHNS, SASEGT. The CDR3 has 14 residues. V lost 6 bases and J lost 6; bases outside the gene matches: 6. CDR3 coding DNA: TGTGCCAGCAGGCACCGGGACAGGGCTCAGCCCCAGCATTTT. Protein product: CASRHRDRAQPQHF.

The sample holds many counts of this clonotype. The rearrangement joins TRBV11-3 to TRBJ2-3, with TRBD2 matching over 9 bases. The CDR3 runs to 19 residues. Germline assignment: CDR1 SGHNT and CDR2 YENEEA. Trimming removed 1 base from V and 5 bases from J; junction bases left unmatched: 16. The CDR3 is CASSLGRLATREGEDTQYF. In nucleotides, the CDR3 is TGTGCCAGCAGCTTAGGTCGGCTCGCAACGCGGGAGGGAGAAGATACGCAGTATTTT.

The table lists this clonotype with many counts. The CDR3 DNA sequence: TGTGCCAGCAGTTCGTCGACAGGTCCCACTGAAGCTTTCTTT. Its protein is CASSSSTGPTEAFF. V gene TRBV12-3 or TRBV12-4 combines with J gene TRBJ1-1; D is perhaps TRBD1 (6 bases). The CDR3 consists of 14 residues. V lost 4 bases and J 4 bases, leaving 13 bases between the germline ends.

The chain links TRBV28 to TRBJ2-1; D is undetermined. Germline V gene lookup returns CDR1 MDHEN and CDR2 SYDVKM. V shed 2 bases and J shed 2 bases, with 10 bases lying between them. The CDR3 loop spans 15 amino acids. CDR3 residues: CASSLTVSTYNEQFF. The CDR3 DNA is TGTGCCAGCAGTTTAACCGTCTCGACCTACAATGAGCAGTTCTTC.

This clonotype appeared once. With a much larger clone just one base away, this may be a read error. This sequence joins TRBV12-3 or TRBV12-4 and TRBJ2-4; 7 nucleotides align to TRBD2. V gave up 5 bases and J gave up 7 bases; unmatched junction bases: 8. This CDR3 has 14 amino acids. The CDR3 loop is CASSPGTTPNIQYF. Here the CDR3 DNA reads TGTGCCAGCAGTCCGGGGACTACCCCCAACATTCAGTACTTC.

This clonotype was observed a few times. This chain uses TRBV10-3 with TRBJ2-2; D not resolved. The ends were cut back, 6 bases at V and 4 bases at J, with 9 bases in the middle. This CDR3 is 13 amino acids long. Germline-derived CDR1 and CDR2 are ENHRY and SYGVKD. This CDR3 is CAIREQSTGELFF. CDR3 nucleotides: TGTGCCATCAGGGAGCAGTCCACCGGGGAGCTGTTTTTT.

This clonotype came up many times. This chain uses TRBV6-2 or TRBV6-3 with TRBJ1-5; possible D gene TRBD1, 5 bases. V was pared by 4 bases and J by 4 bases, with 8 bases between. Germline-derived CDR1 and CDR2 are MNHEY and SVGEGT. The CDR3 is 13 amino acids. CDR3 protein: CASSWDWNQPQHF. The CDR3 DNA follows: TGTGCCAGCAGTTGGGACTGGAATCAGCCCCAGCATTTT.

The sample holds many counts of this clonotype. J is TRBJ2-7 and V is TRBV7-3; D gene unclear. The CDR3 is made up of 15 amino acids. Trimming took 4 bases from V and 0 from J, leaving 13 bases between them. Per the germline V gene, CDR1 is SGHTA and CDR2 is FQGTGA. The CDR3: CASSWSRTISYEQYF. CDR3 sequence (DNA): TGTGCCAGCAGCTGGAGCAGGACGATCTCCTACGAGCAGTACTTC.

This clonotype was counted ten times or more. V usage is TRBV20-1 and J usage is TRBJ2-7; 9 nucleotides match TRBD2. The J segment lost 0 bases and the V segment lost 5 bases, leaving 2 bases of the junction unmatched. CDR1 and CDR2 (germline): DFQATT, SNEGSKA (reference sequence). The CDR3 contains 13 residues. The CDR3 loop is CSADSGSSYEQYF. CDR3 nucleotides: TGCAGTGCTGATAGCGGGAGCTCCTACGAGCAGTACTTC.

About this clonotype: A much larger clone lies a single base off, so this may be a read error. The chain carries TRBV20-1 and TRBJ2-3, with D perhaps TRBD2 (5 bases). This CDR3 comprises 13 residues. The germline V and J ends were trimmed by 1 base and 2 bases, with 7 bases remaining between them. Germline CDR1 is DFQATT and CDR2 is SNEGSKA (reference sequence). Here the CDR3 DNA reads TGCAGTGCTAGAGGGAGGATCACAGATACGCAGTATTTT. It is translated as CSARGRITDTQYF.

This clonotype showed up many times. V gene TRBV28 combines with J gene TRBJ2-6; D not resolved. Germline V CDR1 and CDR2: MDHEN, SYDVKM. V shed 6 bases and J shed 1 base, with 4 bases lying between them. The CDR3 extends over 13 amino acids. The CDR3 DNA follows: TGTGCCAGCAGCGAATCTGGGGCCAACGTCCTGACTTTC. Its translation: CASSESGANVLTF.

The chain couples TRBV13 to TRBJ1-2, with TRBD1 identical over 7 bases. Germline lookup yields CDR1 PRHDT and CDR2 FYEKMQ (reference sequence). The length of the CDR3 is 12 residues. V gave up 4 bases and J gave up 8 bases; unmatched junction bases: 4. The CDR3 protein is CASSSYRGGYTF. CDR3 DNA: TGTGCCAGCAGCTCCTACAGGGGAGGCTACACCTTC.

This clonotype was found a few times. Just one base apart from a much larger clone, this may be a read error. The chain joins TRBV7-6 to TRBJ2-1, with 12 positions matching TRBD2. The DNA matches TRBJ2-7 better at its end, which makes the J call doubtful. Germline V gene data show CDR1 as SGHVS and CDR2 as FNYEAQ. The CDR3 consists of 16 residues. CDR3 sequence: CASSPLAGGSYNEQYF. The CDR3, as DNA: TGTGCCAGCAGCCCACTAGCGGGAGGATCCTACAATGAGCAGTACTTC.

The CDR3: CASSLLPGLGPQHF. The CDR3 DNA reads as TGTGCCAGCAGTTTACTGCCAGGGCTGGGGCCCCAGCATTTT. This chain uses TRBV28 with TRBJ1-5; a weak D match, TRBD1 (5 bases). This CDR3 has 14 residues. Between the trimmed V and J ends, which lost 2 bases and 9 bases, there was a span of 14 bases. The germline gives CDR1 MDHEN, CDR2 SYDVKM.

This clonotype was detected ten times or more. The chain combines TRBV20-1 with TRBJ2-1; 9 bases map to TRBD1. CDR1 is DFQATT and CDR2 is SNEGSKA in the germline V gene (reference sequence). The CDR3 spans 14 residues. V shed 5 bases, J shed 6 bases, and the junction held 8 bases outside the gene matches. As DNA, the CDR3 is TGCAGTGCTGTCCCCGGGACAGGGCCCAATGAGCAGTTCTTC. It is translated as CSAVPGTGPNEQFF.

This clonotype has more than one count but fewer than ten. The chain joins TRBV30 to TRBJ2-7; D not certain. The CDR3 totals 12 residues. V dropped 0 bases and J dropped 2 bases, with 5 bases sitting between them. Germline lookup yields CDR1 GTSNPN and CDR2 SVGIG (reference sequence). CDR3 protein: CAWSVSAYEQYF. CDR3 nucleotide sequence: TGTGCCTGGAGTGTATCGGCCTACGAGCAGTACTTC.

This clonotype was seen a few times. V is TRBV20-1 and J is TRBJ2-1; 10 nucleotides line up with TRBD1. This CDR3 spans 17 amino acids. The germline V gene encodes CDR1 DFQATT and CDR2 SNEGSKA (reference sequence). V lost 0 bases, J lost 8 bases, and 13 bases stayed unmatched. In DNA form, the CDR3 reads TGCAGTGCTAGAGACCCTGTTGAGGGACAGGGGAGTTATGAGCAGTTCTTC. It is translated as CSARDPVEGQGSYEQFF.

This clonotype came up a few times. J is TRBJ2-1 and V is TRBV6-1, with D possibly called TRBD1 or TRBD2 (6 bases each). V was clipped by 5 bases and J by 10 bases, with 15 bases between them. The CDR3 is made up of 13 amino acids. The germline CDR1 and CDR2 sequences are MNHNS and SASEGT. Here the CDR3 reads CASSRLGAGEQFF. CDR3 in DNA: TGTGCCAGCAGTCGCCTGGGGGCGGGGGAGCAGTTCTTC.

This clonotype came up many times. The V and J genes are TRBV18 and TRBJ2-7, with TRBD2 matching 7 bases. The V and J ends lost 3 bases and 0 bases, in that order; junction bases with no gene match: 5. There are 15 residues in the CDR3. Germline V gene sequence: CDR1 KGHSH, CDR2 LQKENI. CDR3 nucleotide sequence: TGTGCCAGCTCACCCGCGGCGGGAGACTCCTACGAGCAGTACTTC. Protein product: CASSPAAGDSYEQYF.

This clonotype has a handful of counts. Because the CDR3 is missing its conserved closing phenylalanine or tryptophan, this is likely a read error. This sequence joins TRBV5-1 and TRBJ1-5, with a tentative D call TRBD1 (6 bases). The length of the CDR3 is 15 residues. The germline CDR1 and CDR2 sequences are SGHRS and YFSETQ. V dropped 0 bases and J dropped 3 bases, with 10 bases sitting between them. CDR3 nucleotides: TGCGCCAGCAGCTTGGAGACAGGTGTCAATCAGCCCCAGCATCTT. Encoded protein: CASSLETGVNQPQHL.